Listed below are T cell receptor beta chains from one sample, sequenced in a study of long-term antiretroviral therapy in people with HIV. Measured with immunoSEQ multiplex PCR; TCRdb has only the in-frame clones, and not every one. The data contain tens of thousands of clones, around 79% of them singletons. The material was unsorted PBMCs, obtained 4.1 years after starting antiretroviral therapy. The receptors come from a woman between 40 and 50 years old with HIV. Both conserved end residues are part of each CDR3. D genes are given only for firm matches. A row's size may be missing; if present it is once, few, many or a size class.

J: TRBJ2-1; V: TRBV6-5; D: NA; size: NA; DNA: TGTGCCAGCAGTATAGGACTCAGCTCCTACAATGAGCAGTTCTTC; CDR3: CASSIGLSSYNEQFF
J: TRBJ1-1; V: TRBV9; D: NA; size: NA; DNA: TGTGCCAGCAGCGTAGACGGGGGAGGCACTGAAGCTTTCTTT; CDR3: CASSVDGGGTEAFF
J: TRBJ1-3; V: TRBV7-2; D: NA; size: NA; DNA: TGTGCCAGCAGCTTCGGGGGACACACCTCTGGAAACACCATATATTTT; CDR3: CASSFGGHTSGNTIYF
J: TRBJ2-2; V: TRBV19; D: NA; size: NA; DNA: TGTGCCAGTAGTACGGGACTGATTAAGTACACCGGGGAGCTGTTTTTT; CDR3: CASSTGLIKYTGELFF
J: TRBJ1-4; V: TRBV10-2; D: NA; size: NA; DNA: TGCGCCAGCAGTGAGTCGAGAGGGGAGGAGGGCGAAAAACTGTTTTTT; CDR3: CASSESRGEEGEKLFF
J: TRBJ1-4; V: TRBV5-1; D: TRBD1; size: NA; DNA: TGCGCCAGCAGCCCGGGACAGGGACATGAAAAACTGTTTTTT; CDR3: CASSPGQGHEKLFF
J: TRBJ1-3; V: TRBV23-1; D: NA; size: few; DNA: TGCGCCAGCAGGGGCAAGGTCTCGACAGGCTCTGGAAACACCATATATTTT; CDR3: CASRGKVSTGSGNTIYF
J: TRBJ1-6; V: TRBV19; D: NA; size: NA; DNA: TGTGCCAGTAGGACCCTGGGACGGAGAAATTCACCCCTCCACTTT; CDR3: CASRTLGRRNSPLHF
J: TRBJ1-5; V: TRBV2; D: NA; size: few; DNA: TGTGCCAGCAGTGATTTAGGAGAGTCAAATCAGCCCCAGCATTTT; CDR3: CASSDLGESNQPQHF
J: TRBJ1-5; V: TRBV5-6; D: NA; size: NA; DNA: TGTGCCAGCAGCAGATGGACCAGCAATCAGCCCCAGCATTTT; CDR3: CASSRWTSNQPQHF
J: TRBJ2-5; V: TRBV9; D: NA; size: NA; DNA: TGTGCCAGCAGCGTATCTGGGGGGCGGGAGACCCAGTACTTC; CDR3: CASSVSGGRETQYF
J: TRBJ2-3; V: TRBV30; D: TRBD2; size: once; DNA: TGTGCCTGGAGTACGAGCGGGAGGTCCCCAGATACGCAGTATTTT; CDR3: CAWSTSGRSPDTQYF
J: TRBJ2-1; V: TRBV14; D: NA; size: NA; DNA: TGTGCCAGCAGCCCCTACGGGAGTCATCATGAGCAGTTCTTC; CDR3: CASSPYGSHHEQFF
J: TRBJ2-1; V: TRBV19; D: TRBD2; size: NA; DNA: TGTGCCAGTAGTACCGGGACTAGCGACTACAATGAGCAGTTCTTC; CDR3: CASSTGTSDYNEQFF
J: TRBJ2-3; V: TRBV29-1; D: NA; size: NA; DNA: TGCAGCGTTGAGTTGAGGTTGGCAGATACGCAGTATTTT; CDR3: CSVELRLADTQYF
J: TRBJ2-1; V: TRBV7-8; D: NA; size: NA; DNA: TGTGCCAGCAGAGGCCACAATGAGCAGTTCTTC; CDR3: CASRGHNEQFF
J: TRBJ1-5; V: TRBV5-6; D: TRBD1; size: NA; DNA: TGTGCCAGCAGCTCAATGACAGGGGTAGGCCAGCCCCAGCATTTT; CDR3: CASSSMTGVGQPQHF
J: TRBJ2-3; V: TRBV23-1; D: NA; size: NA; DNA: TGCGCCAGCAGTCCGAGCGGCCGAAGCACAGATACGCAGTATTTT; CDR3: CASSPSGRSTDTQYF
J: TRBJ2-1; V: TRBV2; D: NA; size: once; DNA: TGTGCCAGCAGTGGGGAGATGAGCTCCTACAATGAGCAGTTCTTC; CDR3: CASSGEMSSYNEQFF
J: TRBJ2-3; V: TRBV9; D: NA; size: NA; DNA: TGTGCCAGCAGCGTAGCTGCCAGTCCAGATACGCAGTATTTT; CDR3: CASSVAASPDTQYF
J: TRBJ2-7; V: TRBV5-6; D: NA; size: NA; DNA: TGTGCCAGCAGCTTTTCTGACGAGCAGTACTTC; CDR3: CASSFSDEQYF
J: TRBJ2-2; V: TRBV9; D: NA; size: NA; DNA: TGTGCCAGCAGCGGGAGGACTTTCGCGAACACCGGGGAGCTGTTTTTT; CDR3: CASSGRTFANTGELFF
J: TRBJ2-5; V: TRBV21-1; D: NA; size: NA; DNA: TGTGCCAGCACCGCGGGACTAGCGGGATTCCTGGAGACCCAGTACTTC; CDR3: CASTAGLAGFLETQYF
J: TRBJ1-5; V: TRBV19; D: NA; size: few; DNA: TGTGCCAGTAGTATAGACCTGGATCAGCCCCAGCATTTT; CDR3: CASSIDLDQPQHF
J: TRBJ1-4; V: TRBV6-5; D: NA; size: NA; DNA: TGTGCCAGCAGTTACACGACGGGAGAAAAACTGTTTTTT; CDR3: CASSYTTGEKLFF
J: TRBJ1-3; V: TRBV7-9; D: TRBD1; size: NA; DNA: TGTGCCAGCAGCTCGGACAGGGCTGGAAACACCATATATTTT; CDR3: CASSSDRAGNTIYF
J: TRBJ2-7; V: TRBV5-4; D: NA; size: NA; DNA: TGTGCCAGCAGCTTAGCAGGGGGGTGGTACGAGCAGTACTTC; CDR3: CASSLAGGWYEQYF
J: TRBJ1-4; V: TRBV10-3; D: NA; size: NA; DNA: TGTGCCATCAAGGGATCCGGGTCTAATGAAAAACTGTTTTTT; CDR3: CAIKGSGSNEKLFF
J: TRBJ2-3; V: TRBV7-9; D: NA; size: NA; DNA: TGTGCCAGCACCCCCGAGGGGGCGGGAGAGGATACGCAGTATTTT; CDR3: CASTPEGAGEDTQYF
J: TRBJ1-1; V: TRBV4-3; D: NA; size: NA; DNA: TGCGCCAGCAGCCCAGATAGGGGGACTGAAGCTTTCTTT; CDR3: CASSPDRGTEAFF
J: TRBJ1-5; V: TRBV29-1; D: NA; size: NA; DNA: TGCAGCGTTCAGGTAGGGATGTCGGTGGATCAGCCCCAGCATTTT; CDR3: CSVQVGMSVDQPQHF
J: TRBJ2-7; V: TRBV12-1; D: NA; size: NA; DNA: TGTGCCAGCAGCTTTTCACGACCGGGACCCTCGTCCACCTTCGGCTCCTACGAGCAGTACTTC; CDR3: CASSFSRPGPSSTFGSYEQYF
J: TRBJ2-2; V: TRBV5-8; D: NA; size: NA; DNA: TGTGCCAGCAGACCCATGTGGGACACCGGGGAGCTGTTTTTT; CDR3: CASRPMWDTGELFF
J: TRBJ2-1; V: TRBV7-9; D: NA; size: NA; DNA: TGTGCCAGCAGCTTGGACACTTCTTTTATGGACCAGTTCTTC; CDR3: CASSLDTSFMDQFF
J: TRBJ2-3; V: TRBV27; D: NA; size: NA; DNA: TGTGCCAGCAGTCCCGTTGGGGCAGATACGCAGTATTTT; CDR3: CASSPVGADTQYF
J: TRBJ2-7; V: TRBV7-6; D: NA; size: NA; DNA: TGTGCCAGCAGCCCCCAGGAGGGTACCTACGAGCAGTACTTC; CDR3: CASSPQEGTYEQYF
J: TRBJ2-7; V: TRBV19; D: NA; size: few; DNA: TGTGCCAGTAGTATTGGAATCCCCAGCTCCTACGAGCAGTACTTC; CDR3: CASSIGIPSSYEQYF
J: TRBJ2-5; V: TRBV7-9; D: NA; size: NA; DNA: TGTGCCAGCAGCTTAGCCCCCAATCAAGAGACCCAGTACTTC; CDR3: CASSLAPNQETQYF
J: TRBJ2-6; V: TRBV5-4; D: TRBD1; size: NA; DNA: TGTGCCAGCAGCTTACAGGGGGCTGGGGCCAACGTCCTGACTTTC; CDR3: CASSLQGAGANVLTF
J: TRBJ1-5; V: TRBV7-9; D: NA; size: NA; DNA: TGTGCCAGCAGCTTAGACCGACACGCCCAGCATTTT; CDR3: CASSLDRHAQHF
J: TRBJ1-2; V: TRBV7-9; D: NA; size: few; DNA: TGTGCCAGCAGTTACGGGCCGACTAACTATGGCTACACCTTC; CDR3: CASSYGPTNYGYTF
J: TRBJ2-7; V: TRBV6-5; D: TRBD1; size: NA; DNA: TGTGCCAGCAGTAAGGGGGCGCAGTCCTACGAGCAGTACTTC; CDR3: CASSKGAQSYEQYF
J: TRBJ2-7; V: TRBV6-6; D: TRBD1; size: once; DNA: TGTGCCAGCAACACCGGACAGGGAGGTTTTTCGTACGAGCAGTACTTC; CDR3: CASNTGQGGFSYEQYF
J: TRBJ2-7; V: TRBV7-9; D: NA; size: NA; DNA: TGTGCCAGCAGCTTAGTGGGGGGCATGGGAAACGAGCAGTACTTC; CDR3: CASSLVGGMGNEQYF
J: TRBJ2-5; V: TRBV11-2; D: NA; size: NA; DNA: TGTGCCAGCAGCTTATTGGTGGGGTTAGGGGAGACCCAGTACTTC; CDR3: CASSLLVGLGETQYF